This entry concerns a single T cell receptor (beta chain). Its antigen is not known. The germline V gene encodes CDR1 GTSNPN and CDR2 SVGIG (reference sequence). This CDR3 contains 13 residues. With V trimmed by 5 bases and J by 10 bases, 12 bases remained unmatched. Investigators took roughly 10 milliliters of peripheral blood from every donor. The data derive from a study of blood T cells in healthy people across ages. The study's findings and limits: When set beside aged donors, long-lived donors presented more naive CD4+ cells and higher diversity. The fall in TCR beta diversity per million T cells was roughly linear with age. Naive T cell percentage showed a strong correlation with the diversity of TCR beta.

A sample-barcoded 5' primer and a J-beta primer mix were used in a second PCR of roughly 7 to 11 cycles. TCRdb processed the 5' RACE reads anew with MiXCR; each CDR3 protein has one entry. The table includes roughly 1.5 million distinct CDR3 sequences, roughly 43% detected once. The sequence derives from a woman in her late teens or twenties in good health. The chain recombines TRBV30 with TRBJ1-2; 8 bases are shared with TRBD1. The sample taken for sequencing was blood. This CDR3 is CAWVGQGLSSYTF. The CDR3 nucleotides are TGTGCCTGGGTAGGACAGGGCCTCTCTTCCTACACCTTC.